Sequencing of this T cell receptor (beta chain) was carried out in a study of T cell repertoires in cytomegalovirus infection. Across the whole study: It was the public TCR beta signatures that indicated both CMV infection and matching HLA type. General study points: Ex vivo responses were dominated by HLA-C-restricted CMV-specific TCR beta clonotypes. Based on cumulative public TCR beta family frequency, carriers of CMV plus the relevant HLA were identified.

This CDR3 has 15 amino acids. The junction had 8 bases not matched to a gene; V was cut back by 3 bases and J by 5 bases. The germline V gene encodes CDR1 SGHTA and CDR2 FQGNSA. This clonotype was found many times. As yet, its antigen is unknown. TCRdb passed the reads through MiXCR, listing each CDR3 protein once. The data hold 200,000 or so distinct CDR3 sequences, with under 25% observed a single time. This chain connects TRBV7-2 to TRBJ2-5; 8 positions agree with TRBD1. Sequencing input: PBMCs. The receptor comes from a human donor in good health (CMV status not recorded). Some clones in this sample may be carry-over from other donors' samples. The CDR3 bases are TGTGCCAGCAGCTTTTCACAGGGGGTCGTGGAGACCCAGTACTTC. Protein sequence: CASSFSQGVVETQYF.